The 19 T cell receptor beta chains below were found in one sample sequenced in a study of T cell repertoires in cytomegalovirus infection. TCRdb ran MiXCR on the reads and lists one entry per CDR3 protein. The sample includes approximately 170,000 distinct CDR3 sequences, 13% to 15% seen only once; the top ten take 25% to 30%. The specimen was PBMCs. The origin of the receptors is a human donor in good health (CMV status not recorded). Some clones in this sample may be carry-over from other donors' samples.

This clonotype was seen repeatedly, ten times or more. This sequence joins TRBV7-2 and TRBJ2-1; D is ambiguous. V lost 7 bases and J lost 0, with 10 bases in between. The CDR3 length is 14 residues. Germline V CDR1 and CDR2: SGHTA, FQGNSA. The DNA for the CDR3 is TGTGCCAGCACCCCTGGCAGCTCCTACAATGAGCAGTTCTTC. Translating it yields CASTPGSSYNEQFF.

This clonotype has only a few counts. V usage is TRBV7-8 and J usage is TRBJ2-5; possible D gene TRBD1, 6 bases. Germline V CDR1 and CDR2: SGHVS, FQNEAQ. The CDR3 consists of 14 residues. V lost 0 bases and J lost 7, with 12 bases in between. Written as DNA, the CDR3 is TGTGCCAGCAGCTTAGCGTCAGGGGCGCGGACCCAGTACTTC. Its protein is CASSLASGARTQYF.

The table lists this clonotype with a few counts. The gene calls are TRBV28 and TRBJ2-2, with 7 bases identical to TRBD1. CDR3 length: 18 amino acids. V shed 2 bases and J 2 bases; nucleotides not matched to a gene: 11. CDR1 is MDHEN and CDR2 is SYDVKM in the germline V gene. The CDR3 is CASSLGRDSLFNTGELFF. For the CDR3, the DNA is TGTGCCAGCAGTTTAGGCCGGGACAGCCTTTTTAACACCGGGGAGCTGTTTTTT.

The sample holds many counts of this clonotype. The CDR3 DNA reads TGTGCCAGCAGCTCAACAGGGTCGAGGGGATATGATGGCTACACCTTC. Translated, it gives CASSSTGSRGYDGYTF. J is TRBJ1-2 and V is TRBV7-2; perhaps TRBD1 as D (6 bases). V lost 4 bases and J lost 6, with 21 bases in between. CDR3 length equals 16 residues. CDR1 and CDR2 from the germline V gene are SGHTA and FQGNSA. The whole variable domain, filled in from reference TRBV7-2 and TRBJ1-2, reads GAGVSQSPSNKVTEKGKDVELRCDPISGHTALYWYRQSLGQGLEFLIYFQGNSAPDKSGLPSDRFSAERTGGSVSTLTIQRTQQEDSAVYLCASSSTGSRGYDGYTFGSGTRLTVV.

The table lists this clonotype with many counts. The V call is TRBV23-1, the J call TRBJ2-7; possibly TRBD1 or TRBD2 for D (5 bases each). TRBV23-1 is designated an ORF whose function remains uncertain. V lost 5 bases to trimming and J lost 5 bases, with 16 bases between them. The CDR3 has 14 amino acids. CDR3 DNA: TGCGCCAGCAGTAACCGGGACGGGATGGACGAGCAGTACTTC. It specifies CASSNRDGMDEQYF.

With respect to this clonotype: Germline is not matched at one junction end, which may reflect a read error. The chain is built from TRBV18 and TRBJ1-2; D possibly corresponds to TRBD1 (5 bases). Germline lookup yields CDR1 KGHSH and CDR2 LQKENI. This CDR3 contains 13 residues. DNA for the CDR3: TGTGCCAGCTCATCTGACAGTAACCATGGCTACACCTTC. It yields the protein CASSSDSNHGYTF.

V is TRBV28 and J is TRBJ2-2; D not certain. The V gene lost 3 bases and the J gene lost 6 bases, with 8 bases spanning the gap. Germline CDR1 is MDHEN and CDR2 is SYDVKM. The CDR3 is 13 residues long. CDR3 loop: CASSFGWSGELFF. The CDR3 region has the DNA TGTGCCAGCAGTTTCGGGTGGTCCGGGGAGCTGTTTTTT.

The V gene is TRBV28, the J gene TRBJ2-2; either TRBD1 or TRBD2 may fit D (5 bases each). Trimming shortened V by 6 bases and J by 4 bases, and 15 bases separated the two germline ends. The CDR3 length is 15 residues. From germline, CDR1 is MDHEN and CDR2 SYDVKM. The DNA for the CDR3 is TGTGCCAGCAGATGGGCCCCTGGGGGCACCGGGGAGCTGTTTTTT. Amino acid sequence: CASRWAPGGTGELFF.

This chain connects TRBV7-9 to TRBJ1-4; D is unclear. This CDR3 comprises 16 residues. Deletions cut 5 bases from V and 0 bases from J, with 13 bases between. Germline lookup yields CDR1 SEHNR and CDR2 FQNEAQ (reference sequence). The CDR3 loop reads CASSPFGSSTNEKLFF. The CDR3 bases are TGTGCCAGCAGCCCTTTTGGGAGTTCAACTAATGAAAAACTGTTTTTT.

This clonotype appeared many times. The rearrangement links TRBV11-3 to TRBJ2-1, with 10 bases aligning to TRBD2. The CDR3 has 16 residues. In germline, CDR1 is SGHNT, CDR2 YENEEA. Unmatched junction bases numbered 5, after V lost 2 bases and J lost 4 bases. This chain's CDR3 is CASSLRPSGGYNEQFF. CDR3 bases: TGTGCCAGCAGCTTACGGCCTAGCGGGGGTTACAATGAGCAGTTCTTC.

The V gene is TRBV5-1, the J gene TRBJ1-3; D might be TRBD1 (6 bases). This CDR3 region has 15 residues. Germline V CDR1 and CDR2: SGHRS, YFSETQ. V was clipped by 1 base and J by 2 bases, with 10 bases between them. Here the CDR3 reads CASSLRGETGNTIYF. The CDR3 bases are TGCGCCAGCAGCTTGAGGGGGGAGACTGGAAACACCATATATTTT.

This clonotype was recorded many times. The CDR3 coding sequence is TGTGCCAGCAGCTTAGATCGGCCAGGGGGCAATCAGCCCCAGCATTTT. This codes for CASSLDRPGGNQPQHF. This chain uses TRBV7-2 with TRBJ1-5; the D gene is possibly TRBD1 (6 bases). The length of the CDR3 is 16 residues. Per germline, CDR1 SGHTA and CDR2 FQGNSA. Trimming shortened V by 1 base and J by 2 bases, and 12 bases separated the two germline ends. Looking up the rest from reference TRBV7-2 and TRBJ1-5 gives the full variable domain: GAGVSQSPSNKVTEKGKDVELRCDPISGHTALYWYRQSLGQGLEFLIYFQGNSAPDKSGLPSDRFSAERTGGSVSTLTIQRTQQEDSAVYLCASSLDRPGGNQPQHFGDGTRLSIL.

The V and J genes are TRBV15 and TRBJ2-3, with 9 nucleotides matching TRBD1. This CDR3 has 15 amino acids. Germline trimming cut 8 bases from V and 3 bases from J; bases unmatched to any gene: 9. Germline V gene lookup returns CDR1 LNHNV and CDR2 YYDKDF (reference sequence). The CDR3 is CATDRDRAGTDTQYF. In nucleotides, the CDR3 is TGTGCCACCGACCGGGACAGGGCTGGAACAGATACGCAGTATTTT.

This clonotype has a handful of counts. The chain joins TRBV28 to TRBJ1-5; 9 bases fit TRBD1. Germline CDR1 and CDR2: MDHEN and SYDVKM. This CDR3 contains 14 residues. Unmatched junction bases numbered 5, after V lost 7 bases and J lost 4 bases. CDR3 loop: CASITGQGNQPQHF. As DNA, the CDR3 is TGTGCCAGCATAACGGGACAGGGTAATCAGCCCCAGCATTTT.

The chain recombines TRBV6-1 with TRBJ1-5; TRBD1 matches 9 bases. The CDR3 contains 16 residues. The germline V gene has CDR1 MNHNS and CDR2 SASEGT. The V and J ends lost 7 bases and 2 bases, in that order; junction bases with no gene match: 9. The CDR3 nucleotides are TGTGCCAGCAAGAAGGGCCGGACAGGGGGCAATCAGCCCCAGCATTTT. It is translated as CASKKGRTGGNQPQHF.

The rearrangement uses TRBV29-1 and TRBJ1-1; D not certain. Trimming stripped 2 bases from V and 0 bases from J, with 13 bases between. The CDR3 totals 15 residues. Germline CDR1 is SQVTM and CDR2 is ANQGSEA. CDR3 coding DNA: TGCAGCGTTGAAAAGTTCGGGAGCATGAACACTGAAGCTTTCTTT. This gives the protein CSVEKFGSMNTEAFF.

This clonotype was recorded a few times. V usage is TRBV2 and J usage is TRBJ2-4; a possible D gene is TRBD2 (6 bases). With 6 bases removed from V and 6 bases from J, the gap between germline ends came to 15 bases. CDR3 length: 14 residues. Per germline, CDR1 SNHLY and CDR2 FYNNEI. CDR3 coding DNA: TGTGCCAGCAGGAGTGGAGGGGCCGGAAACATTCAGTACTTC. It codes for CASRSGGAGNIQYF.

This chain uses TRBV29-1 with TRBJ2-3; 8 positions match TRBD2. Germline CDR1 is SQVTM and CDR2 is ANQGSEA. This CDR3 comprises 15 residues. The trim removed 2 bases at V and 1 base at J, leaving 5 bases unmatched. The CDR3, as DNA: TGCAGCGTTGAACTTACTAGCGGTCGCACAGATACGCAGTATTTT. Translating it yields CSVELTSGRTDTQYF.

This clonotype occurred many times. The chain employs TRBV12-3 or TRBV12-4 and TRBJ2-1; 9 bases agree with TRBD1. With V trimmed by 5 bases and J by 5 bases, 7 bases remained unmatched. The CDR3 extends over 15 amino acids. Here the CDR3 DNA reads TGTGCCAGCAGTCGGCCGGGACAGGGACACAATGAGCAGTTCTTC. Translation gives CASSRPGQGHNEQFF.